Sequencing of this T cell receptor beta chain was carried out in a study of T-cell memory formation after mild COVID-19. Germline assignment: CDR1 SEHNR and CDR2 FQNEAQ (reference sequence). This CDR3 spans 14 amino acids. Trimming cost V 4 bases and J 5 bases; bases outside gene matches: 8. TCRdb reprocessed the 5' RACE reads via MiXCR and lists one record per CDR3 protein. The sample shows about 600,000 distinct CDR3 sequences, less than 25% of them seen only once. What was sequenced was PBMCs or a T cell subset sorted from them (not recorded which). This chain connects TRBV7-9 to TRBJ2-7, with 7 bases identical to TRBD1. The TCR was taken from an adult woman who had mild COVID-19 (a few samples of this study predate the infection). Cell type and time point are not known. The CDR3 bases are TGTGCCAGCAGCTCCCACAGGGGTTGGAACGAGCAGTACTTC. Protein product: CASSSHRGWNEQYF.